This T cell receptor beta chain is from a study of blood T cells in healthy people across ages. Per the germline V gene, CDR1 is MNHNS and CDR2 is SASEGT. The CDR3 runs 12 residues. Trimming took off 8 bases at V and 9 bases at J, with 15 bases between the two ends. Sample-barcoded 5' priming and a J-beta primer mix drove a second PCR of about 7 to 12 cycles. One entry per CDR3 protein, called by TCRdb with MiXCR from the 5' RACE reads. The table has hundreds of thousands of distinct CDR3 sequences, around 52% seen once. This receptor was obtained from an elderly woman in good health. Source material: blood. The chain employs TRBV6-1 and TRBJ2-3, with D perhaps TRBD2 (5 bases). CDR3 sequence reads: CASARTGETQYF. The DNA for the CDR3 is TGTGCCAGCGCCCGAACCGGGGAAACGCAGTATTTT.